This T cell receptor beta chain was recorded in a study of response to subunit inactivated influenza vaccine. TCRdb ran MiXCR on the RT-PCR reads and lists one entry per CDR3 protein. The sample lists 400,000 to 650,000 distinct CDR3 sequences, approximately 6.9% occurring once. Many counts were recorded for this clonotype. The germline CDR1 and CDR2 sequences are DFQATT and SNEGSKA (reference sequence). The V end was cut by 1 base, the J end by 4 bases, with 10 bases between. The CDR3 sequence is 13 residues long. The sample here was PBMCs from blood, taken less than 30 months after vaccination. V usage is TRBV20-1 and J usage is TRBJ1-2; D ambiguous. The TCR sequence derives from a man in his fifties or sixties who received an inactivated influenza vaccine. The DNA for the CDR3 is TGCAGTGCTAGAGTCCCTGGGGTCTATGGCTACACCTTC. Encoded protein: CSARVPGVYGYTF.